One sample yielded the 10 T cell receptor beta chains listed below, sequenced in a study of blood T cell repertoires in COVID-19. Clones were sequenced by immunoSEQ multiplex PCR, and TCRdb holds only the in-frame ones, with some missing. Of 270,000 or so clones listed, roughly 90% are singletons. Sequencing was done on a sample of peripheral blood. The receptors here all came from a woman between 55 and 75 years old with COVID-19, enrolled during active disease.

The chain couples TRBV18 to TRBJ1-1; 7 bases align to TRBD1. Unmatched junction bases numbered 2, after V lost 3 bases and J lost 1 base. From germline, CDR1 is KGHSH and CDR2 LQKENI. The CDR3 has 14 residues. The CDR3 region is CASSPRTGNTEAFF. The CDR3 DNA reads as TGTGCCAGCTCACCTAGGACAGGGAACACTGAAGCTTTCTTT.

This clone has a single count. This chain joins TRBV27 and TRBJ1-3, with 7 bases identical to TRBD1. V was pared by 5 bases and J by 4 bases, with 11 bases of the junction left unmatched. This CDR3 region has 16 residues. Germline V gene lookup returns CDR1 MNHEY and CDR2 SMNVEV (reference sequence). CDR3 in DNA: TGTGCCAGCAGTCCGGGACAGAACCTCCCCGGAAACACCATATATTTT. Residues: CASSPGQNLPGNTIYF.

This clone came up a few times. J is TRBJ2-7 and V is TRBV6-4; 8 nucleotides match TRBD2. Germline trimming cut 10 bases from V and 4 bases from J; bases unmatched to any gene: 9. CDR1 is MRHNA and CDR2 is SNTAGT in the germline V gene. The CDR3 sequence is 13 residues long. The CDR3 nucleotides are TGTGCCAACCGGACTAGCTGGGCTTACGAGCAGTACTTC. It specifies CANRTSWAYEQYF.

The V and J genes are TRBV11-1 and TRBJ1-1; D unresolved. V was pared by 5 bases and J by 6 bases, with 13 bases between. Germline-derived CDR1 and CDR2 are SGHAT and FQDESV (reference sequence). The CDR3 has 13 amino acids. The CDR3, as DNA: TGTGCCAGCAGCCCTACAGTTGTCGCTGAAGCTTTCTTT. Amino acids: CASSPTVVAEAFF.

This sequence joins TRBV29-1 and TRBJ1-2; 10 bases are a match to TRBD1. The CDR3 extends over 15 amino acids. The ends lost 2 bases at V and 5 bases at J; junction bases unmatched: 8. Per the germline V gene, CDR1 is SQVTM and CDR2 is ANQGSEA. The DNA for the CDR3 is TGCAGCGTTGAACTTACCGGGACAGGGGCTTATGGCTACACCTTC. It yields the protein CSVELTGTGAYGYTF.

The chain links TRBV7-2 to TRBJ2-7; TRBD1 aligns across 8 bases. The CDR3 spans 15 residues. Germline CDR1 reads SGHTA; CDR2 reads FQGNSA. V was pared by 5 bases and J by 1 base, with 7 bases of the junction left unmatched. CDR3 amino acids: CASSLGQGLSYEQYF. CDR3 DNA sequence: TGTGCCAGCAGCCTAGGACAGGGATTGTCCTACGAGCAGTACTTC. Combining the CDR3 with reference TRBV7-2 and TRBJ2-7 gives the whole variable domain GAGVSQSPSNKVTEKGKDVELRCDPISGHTALYWYRQSLGQGLEFLIYFQGNSAPDKSGLPSDRFSAERTGGSVSTLTIQRTQQEDSAVYLCASSLGQGLSYEQYFGPGTRLTVT.

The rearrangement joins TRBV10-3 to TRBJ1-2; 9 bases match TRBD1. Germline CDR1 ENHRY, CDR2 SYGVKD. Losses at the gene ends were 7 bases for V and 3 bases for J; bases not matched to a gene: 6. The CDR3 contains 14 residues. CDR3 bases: TGTGCCATCAACCCGGGACAGGGCTACTATGGCTACACCTTC. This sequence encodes CAINPGQGYYGYTF.

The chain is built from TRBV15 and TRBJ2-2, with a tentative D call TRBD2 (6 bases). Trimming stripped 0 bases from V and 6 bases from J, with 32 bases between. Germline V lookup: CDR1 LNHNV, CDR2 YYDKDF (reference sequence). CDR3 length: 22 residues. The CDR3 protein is CATSRDGLLSIRDSPSAGELFF. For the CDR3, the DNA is TGTGCCACCAGCAGAGATGGCCTACTTTCCATCCGGGACTCTCCGAGTGCCGGGGAGCTGTTTTTT.

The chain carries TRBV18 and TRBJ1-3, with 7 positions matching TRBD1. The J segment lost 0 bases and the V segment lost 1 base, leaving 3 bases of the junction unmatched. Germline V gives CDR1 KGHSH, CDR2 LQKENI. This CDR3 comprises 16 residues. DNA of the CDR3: TGTGCCAGCTCACCACTGGGACAGAGCTCTGGAAACACCATATATTTT. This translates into CASSPLGQSSGNTIYF.

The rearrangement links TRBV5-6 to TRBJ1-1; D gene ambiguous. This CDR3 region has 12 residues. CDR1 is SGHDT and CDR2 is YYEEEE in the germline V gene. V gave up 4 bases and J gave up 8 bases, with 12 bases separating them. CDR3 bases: TGTGCCAGCAGCCGCCGTCGTAGCGAAGCTTTCTTT. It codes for CASSRRRSEAFF.